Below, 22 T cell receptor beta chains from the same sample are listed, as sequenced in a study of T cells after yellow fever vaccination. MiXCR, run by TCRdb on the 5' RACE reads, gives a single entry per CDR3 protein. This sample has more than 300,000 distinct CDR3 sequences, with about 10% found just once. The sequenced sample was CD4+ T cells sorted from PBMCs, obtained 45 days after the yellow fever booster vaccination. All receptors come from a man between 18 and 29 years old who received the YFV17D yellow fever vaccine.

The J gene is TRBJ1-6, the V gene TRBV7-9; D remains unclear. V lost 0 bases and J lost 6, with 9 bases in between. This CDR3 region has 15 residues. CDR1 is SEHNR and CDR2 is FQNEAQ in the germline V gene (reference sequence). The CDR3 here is CASSLARISNSPLHF. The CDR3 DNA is TGTGCCAGCAGCTTAGCGCGGATCAGTAATTCACCCCTCCACTTT.

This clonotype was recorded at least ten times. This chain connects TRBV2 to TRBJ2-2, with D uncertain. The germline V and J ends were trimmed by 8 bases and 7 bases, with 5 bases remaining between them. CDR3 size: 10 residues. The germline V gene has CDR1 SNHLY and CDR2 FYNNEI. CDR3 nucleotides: TGTGCCAGCTCAGGCGGGGAGCTGTTTTTT. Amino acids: CASSGGELFF.

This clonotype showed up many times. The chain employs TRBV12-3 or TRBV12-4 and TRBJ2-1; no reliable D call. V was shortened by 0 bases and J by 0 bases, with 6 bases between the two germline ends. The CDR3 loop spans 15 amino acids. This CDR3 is CASSLAGNSYNEQFF. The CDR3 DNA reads TGTGCCAGCAGTTTAGCGGGCAACTCCTACAATGAGCAGTTCTTC.

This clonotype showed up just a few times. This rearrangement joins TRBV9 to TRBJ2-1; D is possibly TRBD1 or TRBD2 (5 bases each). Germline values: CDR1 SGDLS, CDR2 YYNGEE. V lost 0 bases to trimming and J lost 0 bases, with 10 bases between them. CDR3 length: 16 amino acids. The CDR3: CASSVGGALSYNEQFF. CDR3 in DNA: TGTGCCAGCAGCGTAGGAGGGGCGCTCTCCTACAATGAGCAGTTCTTC. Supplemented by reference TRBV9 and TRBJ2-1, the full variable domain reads DSGVTQTPKHLITATGQRVTLRCSPRSGDLSVYWYQQSLDQGLQFLIQYYNGEERAKGNILERFSAQQFPDLHSELNLSSLELGDSALYFCASSVGGALSYNEQFFGPGTRLTVL.

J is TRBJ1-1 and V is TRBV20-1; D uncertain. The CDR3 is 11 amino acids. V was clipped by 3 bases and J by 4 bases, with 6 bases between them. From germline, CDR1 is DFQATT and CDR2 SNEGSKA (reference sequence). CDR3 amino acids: CSASEGTEAFF. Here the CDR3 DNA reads TGCAGTGCTAGCGAAGGCACTGAAGCTTTCTTT.

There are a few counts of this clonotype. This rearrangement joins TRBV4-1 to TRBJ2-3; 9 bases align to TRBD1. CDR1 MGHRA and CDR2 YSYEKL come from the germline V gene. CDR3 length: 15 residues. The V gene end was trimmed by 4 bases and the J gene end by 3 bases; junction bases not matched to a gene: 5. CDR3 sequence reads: CASSLGTGRTDTQYF. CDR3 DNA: TGCGCCAGCAGCCTTGGGACAGGGAGGACAGATACGCAGTATTTT.

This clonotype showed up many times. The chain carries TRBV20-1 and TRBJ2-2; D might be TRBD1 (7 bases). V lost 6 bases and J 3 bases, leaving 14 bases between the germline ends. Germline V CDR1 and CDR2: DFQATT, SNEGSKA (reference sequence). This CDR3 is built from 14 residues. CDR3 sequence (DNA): TGCAGTGCCCCAGGGGGACTGCACACCGGGGAGCTGTTTTTT. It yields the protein CSAPGGLHTGELFF.

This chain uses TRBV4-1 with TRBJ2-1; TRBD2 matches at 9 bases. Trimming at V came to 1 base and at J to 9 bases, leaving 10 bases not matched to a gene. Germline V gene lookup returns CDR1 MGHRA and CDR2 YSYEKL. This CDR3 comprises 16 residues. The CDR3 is CASSQVGRGGGSEQFF. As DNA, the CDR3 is TGCGCCAGCAGCCAAGTAGGGCGGGGGGGTGGTAGTGAGCAGTTCTTC.

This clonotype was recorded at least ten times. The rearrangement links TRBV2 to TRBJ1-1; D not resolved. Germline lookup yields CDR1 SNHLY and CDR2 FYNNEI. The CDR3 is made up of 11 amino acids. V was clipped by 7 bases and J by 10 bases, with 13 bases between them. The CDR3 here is CASTGPLIAFF. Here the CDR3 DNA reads TGTGCCAGCACTGGCCCATTGATAGCTTTCTTT. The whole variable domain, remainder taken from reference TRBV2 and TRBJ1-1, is EPEVTQTPSHQVTQMGQEVILRCVPISNHLYFYWYRQILGQKVEFLVSFYNNEISEKSEIFDDQFSVERPDGSNFTLKIRSTKLEDSAMYFCASTGPLIAFFGQGTRLTVV.

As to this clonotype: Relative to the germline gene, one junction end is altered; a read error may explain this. CDR3 loop: CASSSVVPQPQHF. CDR3 sequence (DNA): TGTGCCAGCAGCTCAGTGGTCCCTCAGCCTCAGCATTTT. The chain couples TRBV7-2 to TRBJ1-5; D is undetermined. Germline values: CDR1 SGHTA, CDR2 FQGNSA. The CDR3 is made up of 13 amino acids. The full variable domain, its missing parts supplied by reference TRBV7-2 and TRBJ1-5, is GAGVSQSPSNKVTEKGKDVELRCDPISGHTALYWYRQSLGQGLEFLIYFQGNSAPDKSGLPSDRFSAERTGGSVSTLTIQRTQQEDSAVYLCASSSVVPQPQHFGDGTRLSIL.

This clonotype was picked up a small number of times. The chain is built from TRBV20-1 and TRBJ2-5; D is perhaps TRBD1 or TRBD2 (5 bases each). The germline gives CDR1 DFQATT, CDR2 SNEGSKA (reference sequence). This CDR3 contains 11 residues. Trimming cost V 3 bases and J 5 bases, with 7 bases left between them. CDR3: CSARGDETQYF. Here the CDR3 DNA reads TGCAGTGCTAGGGGGGATGAGACCCAGTACTTC.

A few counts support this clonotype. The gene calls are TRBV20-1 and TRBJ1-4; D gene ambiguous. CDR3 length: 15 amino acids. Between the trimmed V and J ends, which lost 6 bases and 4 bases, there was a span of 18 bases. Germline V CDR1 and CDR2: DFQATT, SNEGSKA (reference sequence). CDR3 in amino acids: CSASGLGGLNEKLFF. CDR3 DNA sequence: TGCAGTGCCTCTGGACTGGGCGGCCTTAATGAAAAACTGTTTTTT.

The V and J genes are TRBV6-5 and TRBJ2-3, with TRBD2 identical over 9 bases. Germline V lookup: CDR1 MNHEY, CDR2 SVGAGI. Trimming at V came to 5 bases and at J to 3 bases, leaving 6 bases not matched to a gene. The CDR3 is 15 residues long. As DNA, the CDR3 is TGTGCCAGCAGTCCCGTAGCGGGGGCGACAGATACGCAGTATTTT. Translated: CASSPVAGATDTQYF.

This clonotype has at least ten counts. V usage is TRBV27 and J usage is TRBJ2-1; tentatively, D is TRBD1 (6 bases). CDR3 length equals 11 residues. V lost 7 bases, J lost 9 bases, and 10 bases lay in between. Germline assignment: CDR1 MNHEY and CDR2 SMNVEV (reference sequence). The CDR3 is CASNNRVEQFF. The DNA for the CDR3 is TGTGCCAGCAACAACAGGGTTGAGCAGTTCTTC.

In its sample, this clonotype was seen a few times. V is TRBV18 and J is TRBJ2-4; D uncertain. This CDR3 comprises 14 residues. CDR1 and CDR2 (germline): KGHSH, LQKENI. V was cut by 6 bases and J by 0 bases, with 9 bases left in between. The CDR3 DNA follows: TGTGCCAGCTCCCCGAATCAAGCCAAAAACATTCAGTACTTC. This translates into CASSPNQAKNIQYF.

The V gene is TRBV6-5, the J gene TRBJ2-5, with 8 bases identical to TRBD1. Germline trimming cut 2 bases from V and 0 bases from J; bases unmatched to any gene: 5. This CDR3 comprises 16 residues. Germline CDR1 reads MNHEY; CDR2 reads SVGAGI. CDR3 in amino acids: CASSYGVTGDQETQYF. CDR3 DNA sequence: TGTGCCAGCAGTTACGGGGTGACAGGGGACCAAGAGACCCAGTACTTC.

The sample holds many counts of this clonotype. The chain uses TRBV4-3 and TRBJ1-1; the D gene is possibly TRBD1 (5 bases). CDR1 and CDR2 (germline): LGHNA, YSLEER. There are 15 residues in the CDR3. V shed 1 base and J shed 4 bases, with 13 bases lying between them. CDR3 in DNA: TGCGCCAGCAGCCAAGGGCAGGGCTTCCTCACTGAAGCTTTCTTT. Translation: CASSQGQGFLTEAFF.

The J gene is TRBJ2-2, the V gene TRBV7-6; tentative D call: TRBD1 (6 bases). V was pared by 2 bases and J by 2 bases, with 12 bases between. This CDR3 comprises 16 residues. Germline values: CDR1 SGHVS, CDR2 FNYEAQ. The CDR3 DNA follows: TGTGCCAGCAGCTTATCTGCAGGGGTCAACACCGGGGAGCTGTTTTTT. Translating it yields CASSLSAGVNTGELFF. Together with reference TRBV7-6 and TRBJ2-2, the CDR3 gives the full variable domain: GAGVSQSPRYKVTKRGQDVALRCDPISGHVSLYWYRQALGQGPEFLTYFNYEAQQDKSGLPNDRFSAERPEGSISTLTIQRTEQRDSAMYRCASSLSAGVNTGELFFGEGSRLTVL.

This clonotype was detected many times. CDR3 DNA: TGCGCCAGCAGCCATCGCCTCTCCTACAATGAGCAGTTCTTC. It yields the protein CASSHRLSYNEQFF. This chain uses TRBV4-3 with TRBJ2-1; D is ambiguous. CDR1 LGHNA and CDR2 YSLEER come from the germline V gene. V lost 3 bases, J lost 0 bases, and 6 bases lay in between. The CDR3 is 14 amino acids.

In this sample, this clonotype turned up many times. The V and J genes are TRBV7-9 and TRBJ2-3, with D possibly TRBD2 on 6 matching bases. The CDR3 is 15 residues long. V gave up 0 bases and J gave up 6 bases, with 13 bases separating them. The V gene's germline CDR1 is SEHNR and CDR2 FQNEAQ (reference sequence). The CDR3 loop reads CASSLAGRNRDTQYF. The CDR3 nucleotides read TGTGCCAGCAGCTTAGCGGGGAGGAATAGGGATACGCAGTATTTT.

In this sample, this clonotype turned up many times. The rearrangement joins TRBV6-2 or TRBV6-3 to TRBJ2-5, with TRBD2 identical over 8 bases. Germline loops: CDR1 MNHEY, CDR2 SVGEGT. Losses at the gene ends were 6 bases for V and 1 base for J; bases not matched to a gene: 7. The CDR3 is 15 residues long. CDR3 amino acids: CASRRFSGVQETQYF. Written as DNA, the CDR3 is TGTGCCAGCAGGAGATTTAGCGGGGTCCAAGAGACCCAGTACTTC.

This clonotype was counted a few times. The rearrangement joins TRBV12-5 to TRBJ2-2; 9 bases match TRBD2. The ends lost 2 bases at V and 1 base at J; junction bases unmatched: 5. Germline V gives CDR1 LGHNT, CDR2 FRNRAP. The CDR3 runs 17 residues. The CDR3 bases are TGTGCTAGTGGTTTGTCACCGACTAGCGGGAACACCGGGGAGCTGTTTTTT. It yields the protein CASGLSPTSGNTGELFF. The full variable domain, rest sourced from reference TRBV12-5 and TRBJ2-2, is DARVTQTPRHKVTEMGQEVTMRCQPILGHNTVFWYRQTMMQGLELLAYFRNRAPLDDSGMPKDRFSAEMPDATLATLKIQPSEPRDSAVYFCASGLSPTSGNTGELFFGEGSRLTVL.